The text below deals with one T cell receptor (beta chain). Its antigen remains unidentified. These data originate in a study of neoadjuvant anti-PD-1 for oral cavity cancer. As for the study in general: Around day 43, patients without progression received a fourth nivolumab dose before surgery. Study-wide results and caveats: TCR analyses covered only a few patients per response group.

Measured with immunoSEQ multiplex PCR; TCRdb has only the in-frame clones, and not every one. Of just under 70,000 clones listed, approximately 85% are singletons. V was trimmed by 7 bases and J by 2 bases, leaving 16 bases between them. The CDR3 has 15 residues. Looked up from germline, CDR1 is SGHVS and CDR2 is FNYEAQ. The sample's time point: after neoadjuvant nivolumab, at surgical resection. These oral cavity squamous cell carcinomas were HPV-negative and locally advanced. This chain links TRBV7-6 with TRBJ2-3; D could derive from TRBD1 or TRBD2 (6 bases each). This TCR derives from a person aged 35-79 years with oral cavity squamous cell carcinoma. The material was PBMCs, obtained after nivolumab (anti-PD-1) treatment. The CDR3 spells CASKGGVQATDTQYF. The CDR3 nucleotides are TGTGCCAGCAAGGGGGGAGTACAAGCCACAGATACGCAGTATTTT.